This TCR beta chain was captured by sequencing in a study of blood T cells in healthy people across ages. Study results and caveats: Donor CMV status, an unknown factor, possibly confounded changes in expanded clonotypes.

Primers used in a second PCR of roughly 7 to 11 cycles were a sample-barcoded 5' primer and a J-beta primer mix. One entry per CDR3 protein, called by TCRdb with MiXCR from the 5' RACE reads. The table records some 1,000,000 distinct CDR3 sequences, 20% to 25% of them present only once. Trimming took off 0 bases at V and 11 bases at J, with 22 bases between the two ends. The CDR3 has 16 amino acids. CDR1 is SGDLS and CDR2 is YYNGEE in the germline V gene. Concerning this clonotype itself: Its specificity is unknown.

These records were also assigned to another study, of T cells of mothers and their children.

Sequencing input: blood. The source of this sequence is a girl aged 2 to 10 in good health. V usage is TRBV9 and J usage is TRBJ2-3; tentative D call: TRBD2 (5 bases). DNA of the CDR3: TGTGCCAGCAGCGTAGATGGAGCGGCCCCTCAGAGAATGCAGTATTTT. Translation: CASSVDGAAPQRMQYF.